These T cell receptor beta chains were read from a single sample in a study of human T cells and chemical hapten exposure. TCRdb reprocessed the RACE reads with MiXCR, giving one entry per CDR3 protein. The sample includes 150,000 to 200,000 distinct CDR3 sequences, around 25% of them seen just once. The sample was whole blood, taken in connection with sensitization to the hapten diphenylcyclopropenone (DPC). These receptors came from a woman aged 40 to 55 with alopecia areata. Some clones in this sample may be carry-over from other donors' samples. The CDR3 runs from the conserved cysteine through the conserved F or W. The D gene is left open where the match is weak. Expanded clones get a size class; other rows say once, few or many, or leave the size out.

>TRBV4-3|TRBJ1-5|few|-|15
CASSQDRQVNQPQHF
TGCGCCAGCAGCCAAGATCGGCAGGTCAATCAGCCCCAGCATTTT
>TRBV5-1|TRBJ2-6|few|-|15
CASSLGSSGANVLTF
TGCGCCAGCAGCTTGGGGAGCTCTGGGGCCAACGTCCTGACTTTC
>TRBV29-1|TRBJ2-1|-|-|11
CSVSLNHLQFF
TGCAGCGTGTCATTGAATCACCTTCAGTTCTTC
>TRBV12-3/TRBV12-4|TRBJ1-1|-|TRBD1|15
CASSLLSGGGTEAFF
TGTGCCAGCAGTCTTCTCTCAGGGGGTGGTACTGAAGCTTTCTTT
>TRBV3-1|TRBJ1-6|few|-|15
CASSQRLTGNSPLHF
TGTGCCAGCAGCCAACGCTTAACAGGGAATTCACCCCTCCACTTT
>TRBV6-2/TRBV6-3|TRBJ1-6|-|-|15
CASSYEAVFNSPLHF
TGTGCCAGCAGTTACGAAGCGGTCTTCAACTCACCCCTCCACTTT
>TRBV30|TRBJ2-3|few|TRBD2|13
CAWTSGTTDTQYF
TGTGCCTGGACTAGCGGGACCACAGATACGCAGTATTTT
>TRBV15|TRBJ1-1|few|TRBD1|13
CATSTRTGGLAFF
TGTGCCACCAGCACTCGGACAGGGGGCTTAGCTTTCTTT
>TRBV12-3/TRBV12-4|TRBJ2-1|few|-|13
CASSLVYYNEQFF
TGTGCCAGCAGTTTAGTTTATTACAATGAGCAGTTCTTC
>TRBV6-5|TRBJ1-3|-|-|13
CASSQVAGNTIYF
TGTGCCAGCAGTCAAGTTGCAGGAAACACCATATATTTT
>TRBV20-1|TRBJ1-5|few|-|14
CSATSGVSNQPQHF
TGCAGTGCTACCTCGGGAGTAAGCAATCAGCCCCAGCATTTT
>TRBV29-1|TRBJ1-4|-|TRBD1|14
CSVTTGTGGEKLFF
TGCAGCGTAACGACCGGGACAGGGGGTGAAAAACTGTTTTTT
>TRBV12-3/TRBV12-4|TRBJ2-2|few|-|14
CASSYSPHTGELFF
TGTGCCAGCAGTTACAGCCCCCATACCGGGGAGCTGTTTTTT
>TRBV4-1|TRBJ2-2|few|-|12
CASSQDQVELFF
TGCGCCAGCAGCCAAGATCAAGTGGAGCTGTTTTTT
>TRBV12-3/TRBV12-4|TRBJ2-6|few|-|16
CASSLVAGSGANVLTF
TGTGCCAGCAGTTTAGTCGCAGGGTCTGGGGCCAACGTCCTGACTTTC
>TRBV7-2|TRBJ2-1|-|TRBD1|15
CASSFRQGAYNEQFF
TGTGCCAGCAGCTTTCGACAGGGGGCCTACAATGAGCAGTTCTTC
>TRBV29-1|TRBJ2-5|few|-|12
CSARQAQETQYF
TGCAGCGCCAGACAGGCCCAAGAGACCCAGTACTTC
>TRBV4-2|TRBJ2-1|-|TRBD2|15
CASSQDLAGGYEQFF
TGTGCCAGCAGCCAAGATTTGGCGGGAGGGTATGAGCAGTTCTTC
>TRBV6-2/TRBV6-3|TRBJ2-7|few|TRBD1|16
CASSRGTGARSGEQYF
TGTGCCAGCAGCCGTGGGACAGGCGCACGATCGGGGGAGCAGTACTTC
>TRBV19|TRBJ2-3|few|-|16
CASSNNLGLLVDTQYF
TGTGCCAGTAGTAACAACCTGGGACTTCTGGTAGATACGCAGTATTTT
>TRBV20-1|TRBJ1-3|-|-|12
CSGLNSGNTIYF
TGCAGTGGACTTAACTCTGGAAACACCATATATTTT
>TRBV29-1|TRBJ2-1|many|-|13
CSETGGFNNEQFF
TGCAGCGAAACCGGGGGATTCAACAATGAGCAGTTCTTC
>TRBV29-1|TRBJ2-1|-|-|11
CSASSANEQFF
TGCAGCGCCTCGTCGGCGAATGAGCAGTTCTTC
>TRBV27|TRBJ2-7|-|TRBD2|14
CASSGLAGPREQYF
TGTGCCAGCAGTGGACTAGCGGGGCCCCGGGAGCAGTACTTC
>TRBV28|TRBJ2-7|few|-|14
CASSLPLPSYEQYF
TGTGCCAGCAGTCTCCCCCTCCCATCATACGAGCAGTACTTC
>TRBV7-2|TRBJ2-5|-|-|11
CASSPGFTQYF
TGTGCCAGCAGTCCAGGGTTTACCCAGTACTTC
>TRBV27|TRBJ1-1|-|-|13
CASSLSAGFEAFF
TGTGCCAGCAGTTTGTCGGCCGGGTTTGAAGCTTTCTTT
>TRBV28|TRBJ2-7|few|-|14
CASSLHRGIYEQYF
TGTGCCAGCAGTTTACATAGGGGAATCTACGAGCAGTACTTC
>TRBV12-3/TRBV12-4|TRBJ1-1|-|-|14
CASSTSGQNTEAFF
-
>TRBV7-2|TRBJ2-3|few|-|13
CASSLSQTDTQYF
TGTGCCAGCAGCTTATCCCAAACAGATACGCAGTATTTT
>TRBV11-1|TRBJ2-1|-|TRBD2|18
CASSLRTSAVSSYNEQFF
TGTGCCAGCAGCCTAAGGACTAGCGCGGTCAGCTCCTACAATGAGCAGTTCTTC
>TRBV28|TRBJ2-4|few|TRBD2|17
CASSPTGRGTSGRSWDF
TGTGCCAGCAGTCCTACAGGGAGAGGGACTAGCGGGAGGTCCTGGGACTTC
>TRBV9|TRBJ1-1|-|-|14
CASSVAEGNTEAFF
TGTGCCAGCAGCGTAGCTGAGGGGAACACTGAAGCTTTCTTT
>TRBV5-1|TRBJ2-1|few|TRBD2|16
CASSMTAVAGNYEQFF
TGCGCCAGCAGCATGACAGCGGTAGCGGGAAACTATGAGCAGTTCTTC
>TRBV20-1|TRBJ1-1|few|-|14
CSARAAGRNTEAFF
TGCAGTGCTAGAGCGGCAGGGAGGAACACTGAAGCTTTCTTT
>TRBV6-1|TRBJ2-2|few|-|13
CASSARVTGELFF
TGTGCCAGCAGTGCCAGGGTTACCGGGGAGCTGTTTTTT
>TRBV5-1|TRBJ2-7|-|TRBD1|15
CASSLALQGIYEQYF
TGCGCCAGCAGCTTGGCCCTACAGGGGATCTACGAGCAGTACTTC
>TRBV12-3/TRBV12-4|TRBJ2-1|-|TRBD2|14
CASSRSGRRNEQFF
TGTGCCAGCAGTCGGAGCGGGAGACGAAATGAGCAGTTCTTC
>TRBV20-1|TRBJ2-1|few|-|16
CSASSEVPIIYNEQFF
TGCAGTGCTAGTTCCGAAGTACCTATCATCTACAATGAGCAGTTCTTC
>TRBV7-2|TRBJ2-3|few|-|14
CASSVGGTTDTQYF
TGTGCCAGCAGTGTAGGGGGAACCACAGATACGCAGTATTTT
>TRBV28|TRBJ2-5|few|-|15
CASSYGLADKETQYF
TGTGCCAGCAGTTATGGGCTAGCAGATAAAGAGACCCAGTACTTC
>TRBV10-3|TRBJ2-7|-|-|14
CAISTRGGTDEQYF
TGTGCCATCAGTACTCGTGGTGGGACGGACGAGCAGTACTTC
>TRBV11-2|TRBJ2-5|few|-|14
CASSPPVGSETQYF
TGTGCCAGCAGCCCCCCCGTTGGGTCTGAGACCCAGTACTTC
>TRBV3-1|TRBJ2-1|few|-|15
CASSQEEIGADEQFF
TGTGCCAGCAGCCAAGAGGAAATAGGTGCAGATGAGCAGTTCTTC
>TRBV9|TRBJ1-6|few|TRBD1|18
CASSAGGQGSRLGSPLHF
TGTGCCAGCAGCGCAGGGGGACAGGGATCCCGCTTGGGTTCACCCCTCCACTTT
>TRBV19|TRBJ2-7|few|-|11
CASRLGLEQYF
TGTGCCAGTAGGTTGGGTCTCGAGCAGTACTTC
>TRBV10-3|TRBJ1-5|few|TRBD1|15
CAISVGTGGNQPQHF
TGTGCCATCAGTGTGGGGACAGGGGGGAATCAGCCCCAGCATTTT
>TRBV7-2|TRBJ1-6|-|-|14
CASSWGGAGSPLHF
TGTGCCAGCAGCTGGGGGGGGGCTGGCTCACCCCTCCACTTT
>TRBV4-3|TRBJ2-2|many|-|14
CASSQDVGQGELFF
TGCGCCAGCAGCCAAGATGTGGGTCAGGGGGAGCTGTTTTTT